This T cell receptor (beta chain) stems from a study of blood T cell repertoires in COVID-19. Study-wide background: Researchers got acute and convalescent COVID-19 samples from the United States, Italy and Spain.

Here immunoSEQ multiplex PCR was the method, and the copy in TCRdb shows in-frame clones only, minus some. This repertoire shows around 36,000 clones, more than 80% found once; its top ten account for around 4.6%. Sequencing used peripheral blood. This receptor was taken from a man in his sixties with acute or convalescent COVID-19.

The CDR3 DNA reads as TGTGCCAGCAGCTTAATGGGACAGTACACCGGGGAGCTGTTTTTT. It codes for CASSLMGQYTGELFF. The rearrangement joins TRBV7-3 to TRBJ2-2; 7 nucleotides match TRBD1. Germline loops: CDR1 SGHTA, CDR2 FQGTGA. The J segment lost 3 bases and the V segment lost 1 base, leaving 2 bases of the junction unmatched. This CDR3 is 15 amino acids long. The complete variable domain, with remaining parts taken from reference TRBV7-3 and TRBJ2-2, reads GAGVSQTPSNKVTEKGKYVELRCDPISGHTALYWYRQSLGQGPEFLIYFQGTGAADDSGLPNDRFFAVRPEGSVSTLKIQRTERGDSAVYLCASSLMGQYTGELFFGEGSRLTVL.